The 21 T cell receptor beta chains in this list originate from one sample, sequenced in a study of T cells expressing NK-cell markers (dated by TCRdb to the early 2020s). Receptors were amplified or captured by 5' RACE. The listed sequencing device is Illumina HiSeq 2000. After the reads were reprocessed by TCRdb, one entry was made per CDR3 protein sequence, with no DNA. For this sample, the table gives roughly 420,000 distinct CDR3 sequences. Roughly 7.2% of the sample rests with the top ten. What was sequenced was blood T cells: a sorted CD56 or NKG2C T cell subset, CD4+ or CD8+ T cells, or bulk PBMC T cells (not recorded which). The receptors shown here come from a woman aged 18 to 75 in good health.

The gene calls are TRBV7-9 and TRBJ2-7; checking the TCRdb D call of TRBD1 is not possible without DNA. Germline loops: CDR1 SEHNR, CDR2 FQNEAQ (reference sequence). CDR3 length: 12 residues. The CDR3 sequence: CASSAQGWEQYF.

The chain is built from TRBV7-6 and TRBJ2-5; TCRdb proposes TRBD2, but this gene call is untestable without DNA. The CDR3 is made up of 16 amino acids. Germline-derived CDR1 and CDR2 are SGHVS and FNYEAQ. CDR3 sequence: CASSLDFSGAQETQYF.

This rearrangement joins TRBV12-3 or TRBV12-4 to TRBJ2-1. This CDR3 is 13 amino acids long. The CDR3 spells CASMLSSYNEQFF.

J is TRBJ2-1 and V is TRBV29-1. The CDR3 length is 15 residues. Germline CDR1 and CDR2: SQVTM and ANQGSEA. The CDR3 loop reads CSVEEGGSSYNEQFF.

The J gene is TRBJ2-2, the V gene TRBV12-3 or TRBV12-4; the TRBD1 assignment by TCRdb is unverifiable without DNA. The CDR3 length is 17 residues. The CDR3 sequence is CASSLMHPQQGTGELFF.

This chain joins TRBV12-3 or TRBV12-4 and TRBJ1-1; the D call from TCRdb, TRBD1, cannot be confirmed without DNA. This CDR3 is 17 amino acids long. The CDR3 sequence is CASSFLPDTDSLRGAFF.

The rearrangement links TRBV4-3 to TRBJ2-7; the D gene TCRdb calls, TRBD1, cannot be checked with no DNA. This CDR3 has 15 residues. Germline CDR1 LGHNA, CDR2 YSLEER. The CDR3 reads CASSLNMGAQSRQYF.

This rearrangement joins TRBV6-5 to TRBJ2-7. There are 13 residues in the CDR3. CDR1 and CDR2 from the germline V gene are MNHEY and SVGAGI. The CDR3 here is CASSYLGAYEQYF.

The CDR3 sequence: CASSHVRTGLNTEAFF. The chain uses TRBV3-1 and TRBJ1-1; there is no DNA to check the TCRdb D call of TRBD1. In germline, CDR1 is LGHDT, CDR2 YNNKEL (reference sequence). CDR3 length: 16 residues. The whole variable domain, filled in from reference TRBV3-1 and TRBJ1-1, reads DTAVSQTPKYLVTQMGNDKSIKCEQNLGHDTMYWYKQDSKKFLKIMFSYNNKELIINETVPNRFSPKSPDKAHLNLHINSLELGDSAVYFCASSHVRTGLNTEAFFGQGTRLTVV.

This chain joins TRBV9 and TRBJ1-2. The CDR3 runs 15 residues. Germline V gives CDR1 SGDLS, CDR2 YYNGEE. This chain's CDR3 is CASSVGVGANYGYTF.

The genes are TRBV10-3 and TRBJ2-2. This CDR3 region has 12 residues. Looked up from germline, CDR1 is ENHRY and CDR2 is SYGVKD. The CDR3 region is CAIRSRDGELFF.

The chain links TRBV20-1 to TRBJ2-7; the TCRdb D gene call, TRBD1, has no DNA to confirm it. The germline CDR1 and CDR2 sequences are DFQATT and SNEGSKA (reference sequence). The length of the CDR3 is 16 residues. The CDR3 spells CSAATEQGPDSYEQYF.

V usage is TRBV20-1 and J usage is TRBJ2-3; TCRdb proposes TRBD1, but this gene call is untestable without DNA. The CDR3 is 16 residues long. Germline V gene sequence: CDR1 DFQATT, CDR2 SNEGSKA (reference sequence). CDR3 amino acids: CSASGGGGHSTDTQYF.

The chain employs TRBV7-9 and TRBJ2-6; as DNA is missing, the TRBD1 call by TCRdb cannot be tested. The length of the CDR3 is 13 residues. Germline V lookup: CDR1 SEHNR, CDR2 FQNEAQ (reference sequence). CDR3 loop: CAGDSSGANVLTF.

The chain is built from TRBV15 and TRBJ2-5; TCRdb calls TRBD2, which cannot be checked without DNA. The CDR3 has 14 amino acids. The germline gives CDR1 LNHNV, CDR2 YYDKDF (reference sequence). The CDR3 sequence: CATSTGTSGETQYF.

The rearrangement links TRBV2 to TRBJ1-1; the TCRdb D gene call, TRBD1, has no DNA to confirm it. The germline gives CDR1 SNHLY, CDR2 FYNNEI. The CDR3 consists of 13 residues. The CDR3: CASSEFQGTEAFF.

The CDR3 protein is CSATPLGRPGDTQYF. The chain employs TRBV20-1 and TRBJ2-3; the TCRdb call, TRBD1, lacks DNA for checking. This CDR3 comprises 15 residues. The germline CDR1 and CDR2 sequences are DFQATT and SNEGSKA (reference sequence).

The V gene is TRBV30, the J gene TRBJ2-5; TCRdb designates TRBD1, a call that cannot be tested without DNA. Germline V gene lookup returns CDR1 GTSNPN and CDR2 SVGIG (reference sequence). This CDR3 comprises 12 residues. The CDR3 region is CALEQVDETQYF.

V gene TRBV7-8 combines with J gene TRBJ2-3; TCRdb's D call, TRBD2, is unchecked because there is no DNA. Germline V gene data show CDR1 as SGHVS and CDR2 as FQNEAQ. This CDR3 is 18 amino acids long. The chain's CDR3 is CASSSYRLAGGVTDTQYF.

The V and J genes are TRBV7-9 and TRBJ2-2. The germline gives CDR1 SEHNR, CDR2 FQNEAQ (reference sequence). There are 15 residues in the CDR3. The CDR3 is CASSFWSANTGELFF.

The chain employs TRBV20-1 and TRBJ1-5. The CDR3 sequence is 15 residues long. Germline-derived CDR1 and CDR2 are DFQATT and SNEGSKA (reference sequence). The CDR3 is CSARTTRRGNQPQHF.